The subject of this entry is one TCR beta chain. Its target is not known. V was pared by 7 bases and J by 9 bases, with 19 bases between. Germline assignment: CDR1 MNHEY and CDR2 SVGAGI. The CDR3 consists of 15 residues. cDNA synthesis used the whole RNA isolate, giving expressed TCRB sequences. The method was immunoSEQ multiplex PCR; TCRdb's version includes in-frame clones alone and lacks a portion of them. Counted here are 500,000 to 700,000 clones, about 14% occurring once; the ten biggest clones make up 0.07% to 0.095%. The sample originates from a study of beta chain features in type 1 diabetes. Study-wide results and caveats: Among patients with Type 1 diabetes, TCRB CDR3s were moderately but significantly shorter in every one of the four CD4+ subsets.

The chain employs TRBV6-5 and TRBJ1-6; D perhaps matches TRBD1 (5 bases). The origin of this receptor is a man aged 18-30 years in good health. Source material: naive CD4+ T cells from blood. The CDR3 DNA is TGTGCCAGCACAGACAGAAGGCGAGCGGGTTCACCCCTCCACTTT. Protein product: CASTDRRRAGSPLHF.